The next 27 T cell receptor beta chains were all read from a single sample in a study of graft-versus-host responses after intestinal transplantation. Assay: immunoSEQ multiplex PCR; the TCRdb copy retains only in-frame clones and omits some. The repertoire consists of under 75,000 clones, with about 89% occurring once and the leading ten covering approximately 1.7%. Intraepithelial and lamina propria lymphocytes were released after the graft tissue was processed. This specimen consisted of ileum tissue, obtained 350 to 400 days after transplant. These receptors were taken from a human patient who received an intestinal transplant, so some T cells may come from the graft donor.

The chain uses TRBV4-2 and TRBJ2-7, with unresolved D. This CDR3 comprises 14 residues. V was cut by 0 bases and J by 3 bases, with 9 bases left in between. The germline V gene encodes CDR1 LGHNA and CDR2 YNFKEQ. The CDR3 sequence is CASSQETDGYEQYF. CDR3 coding DNA: TGTGCCAGCAGCCAAGAAACGGACGGCTACGAGCAGTACTTC.

The rearrangement links TRBV11-3 to TRBJ1-5; no clear D gene. The V gene lost 1 base and the J gene lost 1 base, with 11 bases spanning the gap. CDR1 and CDR2 (germline): SGHNT, YENEEA. The CDR3 length is 16 residues. CDR3 sequence reads: CASSLVAGESNQPQHF. CDR3 DNA: TGTGCCAGCAGCTTAGTAGCTGGGGAAAGCAATCAGCCCCAGCATTTT. Complete variable domain (other parts from reference TRBV11-3 and TRBJ1-5): EAGVVQSPRYKIIEKKQPVAFWCNPISGHNTLYWYLQNLGQGPELLIRYENEEAVDDSQLPKDRFSAERLKGVDSTLKIQPAELGDSAVYLCASSLVAGESNQPQHFGDGTRLSIL.

The chain links TRBV9 to TRBJ2-7, with 9 nucleotides matching TRBD1. Per the germline V gene, CDR1 is SGDLS and CDR2 is YYNGEE. The length of the CDR3 is 14 residues. Unmatched junction bases numbered 10, after V lost 8 bases and J lost 4 bases. The CDR3 DNA sequence: TGTGCCAGTGTCGTTGGGGACAGGGAATACGAGCAGTACTTC. This sequence encodes CASVVGDREYEQYF.

This sequence joins TRBV1 and TRBJ2-3; TRBD1 reflects the table's D call only, with no check against the DNA. TRBV1 is deemed a pseudogene. The length of the CDR3 is 16 residues. The CDR3 coding sequence is TGCACCAGCAGCCAATGTGCCCAGGACAGGAGGGATACGCAGTATTTT. It specifies CTSSQCAQDRRDTQYF.

The V gene is TRBV2, the J gene TRBJ1-2; D gene ambiguous. Trimming stripped 2 bases from V and 3 bases from J, with 7 bases between. The CDR3 sequence is 13 residues long. In germline, CDR1 is SNHLY, CDR2 FYNNEI. The CDR3 reads CASSENTDYGYTF. The CDR3 DNA reads TGTGCCAGCAGTGAAAACACAGACTATGGCTACACCTTC.

The chain employs TRBV28 and TRBJ2-2, with D uncertain. This CDR3 comprises 17 residues. Germline-derived CDR1 and CDR2 are MDHEN and SYDVKM. Trimming took off 4 bases at V and 0 bases at J, with 15 bases between the two ends. CDR3 coding DNA: TGTGCCAGCAGTTCACGAGGCGGCATTACGAACACCGGGGAGCTGTTTTTT. Protein product: CASSSRGGITNTGELFF.

This rearrangement joins TRBV9 to TRBJ2-7; 10 bases fit TRBD1. The CDR3 contains 14 residues. V shed 4 bases and J 2 bases; nucleotides not matched to a gene: 3. The germline V gene has CDR1 SGDLS and CDR2 YYNGEE. DNA for the CDR3: TGTGCCAGCAGCAATGGACAGGGGGCCTACGAGCAGTACTTC. It is translated as CASSNGQGAYEQYF.

The rearrangement joins TRBV7-9 to TRBJ2-4, with D perhaps matching TRBD1 (5 bases). From germline, CDR1 is SEHNR and CDR2 FQNEAQ (reference sequence). This CDR3 is 14 amino acids long. The V gene lost 1 base and the J gene lost 4 bases, with 8 bases spanning the gap. The CDR3 DNA reads as TGTGCCAGCAGCTTAGGGCAGGGTAAAAACATTCAGTACTTC. Translating it yields CASSLGQGKNIQYF.

This chain links TRBV5-1 with TRBJ2-1; 11 bases are shared with TRBD2. V shed 2 bases, J shed 3 bases, and the junction held 10 bases outside the gene matches. This CDR3 comprises 18 residues. Germline V gene lookup returns CDR1 SGHRS and CDR2 YFSETQ. The CDR3 nucleotides are TGCGCCAGCAGCTTAGAAGGGCTAGCGGGAGGTGGCTACAATGAGCAGTTCTTC. This encodes CASSLEGLAGGGYNEQFF.

This chain links TRBV15 with TRBJ2-5; D uncertain. With the DNA end fitting TRBJ2-7 better, the J assignment may be wrong. The length of the CDR3 is 15 residues. Per the germline V gene, CDR1 is LNHNV and CDR2 is YYDKDF (reference sequence). The CDR3 reads CATSRDPLEGYEQYF. Here the CDR3 DNA reads TGTGCCACCAGCAGAGATCCGCTAGAAGGGTACGAGCAGTACTTC.

This clone was found once. V gene TRBV5-1 combines with J gene TRBJ2-7; D could derive from TRBD1 or TRBD2 (5 bases each). The germline V and J ends were trimmed by 4 bases and 3 bases, with 11 bases remaining between them. Germline V CDR1 and CDR2: SGHRS, YFSETQ. The CDR3 is 13 residues long. The CDR3 here is CASSPGPNYEQYF. CDR3 coding DNA: TGCGCCAGCAGCCCGGGACCTAACTACGAGCAGTACTTC. Full variable domain (remainder filled in from reference TRBV5-1 and TRBJ2-7): KAGVTQTPRYLIKTRGQQVTLSCSPISGHRSVSWYQQTPGQGLQFLFEYFSETQRNKGNFPGRFSGRQFSNSRSEMNVSTLELGDSALYLCASSPGPNYEQYFGPGTRLTVT.

This clone was seen only a few times. CDR3 bases: TGTGCCAGCAGCTTAGGACACATTCGGTACGAGCAGTACTTC. Translated: CASSLGHIRYEQYF. V gene TRBV7-2 combines with J gene TRBJ2-7; D not certain. V lost 1 base and J lost 4, with 11 bases in between. Germline CDR1 and CDR2: SGHTA and FQGNSA. The CDR3 length is 14 residues.

This chain uses TRBV15 with TRBJ1-2; D is possibly TRBD1 (5 bases). V lost 1 base to trimming and J lost 4 bases, with 13 bases between them. The length of the CDR3 is 15 residues. Per the germline V gene, CDR1 is LNHNV and CDR2 is YYDKDF (reference sequence). The CDR3 loop reads CATSRGSQVFYGYTF. The CDR3 DNA is TGTGCCACCAGCAGAGGTTCACAGGTTTTCTATGGCTACACCTTC.

J is TRBJ2-1 and V is TRBV5-1, with D perhaps matching TRBD2 (6 bases). Trimming removed 0 bases at V and 4 bases at J, with 11 bases between. The germline gives CDR1 SGHRS, CDR2 YFSETQ. The CDR3 has 15 amino acids. CDR3 nucleotides: TGCGCCAGCAGCTTGGTTAGCGGAAATTACAATGAGCAGTTCTTC. It yields the protein CASSLVSGNYNEQFF.

The chain joins TRBV5-1 to TRBJ2-6, with a weak D call TRBD1 (5 bases). Germline-derived CDR1 and CDR2 are SGHRS and YFSETQ. Trimming shortened V by 0 bases and J by 2 bases, and 9 bases separated the two germline ends. The CDR3 consists of 16 residues. The CDR3 region has the DNA TGCGCCAGCAGCTTGGTAGTAGGGGCTGGGGCCAACGTCCTGACTTTC. This encodes CASSLVVGAGANVLTF.

The rearrangement joins TRBV7-6 to TRBJ1-5; unclear D gene. Per germline, CDR1 SGHVS and CDR2 FNYEAQ. The CDR3 spans 13 residues. Deletions cut 0 bases from V and 1 base from J, with 1 base between. The CDR3, as DNA: TGTGCCAGCAGCTTAGCGAGCAATCAGCCCCAGCATTTT. The encoded protein is CASSLASNQPQHF. The full variable domain, its missing parts supplied by reference TRBV7-6 and TRBJ1-5, is GAGVSQSPRYKVTKRGQDVALRCDPISGHVSLYWYRQALGQGPEFLTYFNYEAQQDKSGLPNDRFSAERPEGSISTLTIQRTEQRDSAMYRCASSLASNQPQHFGDGTRLSIL.

The chain uses TRBV4-2 and TRBJ2-3, with D perhaps matching TRBD1 or TRBD2 (5 bases each). Germline CDR1 reads LGHNA; CDR2 reads YNFKEQ. Between the trimmed V and J ends, which lost 0 bases and 1 base, there was a span of 5 bases. CDR3 length equals 14 residues. The CDR3 reads CASSQEGGTDTQYF. CDR3 coding DNA: TGTGCCAGCAGCCAAGAGGGGGGCACAGATACGCAGTATTTT.

J is TRBJ2-5 and V is TRBV5-1, with D perhaps matching TRBD2 (6 bases). The J call may be incorrect, as the DNA end agrees better with TRBJ2-7. Germline lookup yields CDR1 SGHRS and CDR2 YFSETQ. This CDR3 spans 13 amino acids. CDR3 sequence (DNA): TGCGCCAGCAGCTTCGGGGGAGCCTACGAGCAGTACTTC. It translates to CASSFGGAYEQYF.

A single count supports this clone. The V call is TRBV9, the J call TRBJ1-2, with D possibly TRBD1 on 6 matching bases. This CDR3 comprises 16 residues. V lost 0 bases to trimming and J lost 5 bases, with 17 bases between them. From germline, CDR1 is SGDLS and CDR2 YYNGEE. The CDR3 sequence is CASSVVSSGDRYGYTF. DNA of the CDR3: TGTGCCAGCAGCGTAGTCTCCTCAGGGGATAGGTATGGCTACACCTTC.

The chain joins TRBV11-3 to TRBJ2-3; D unclear. CDR3 length: 13 amino acids. Germline CDR1 reads SGHNT; CDR2 reads YENEEA. Trimming took 1 base from V and 4 from J, leaving 6 bases between them. CDR3 sequence (DNA): TGTGCCAGCAGCTTAGCTAGGGCAGATACGCAGTATTTT. This encodes CASSLARADTQYF.

This clone came up once. J is TRBJ1-5 and V is TRBV19; 11 bases fit TRBD1. The V and J ends lost 5 bases and 2 bases, in that order; junction bases with no gene match: 8. Per the germline V gene, CDR1 is LNHDA and CDR2 is SQIVND (reference sequence). This CDR3 contains 17 residues. This chain's CDR3 is CASSGQGAVRGNQPQHF. DNA of the CDR3: TGTGCCAGTAGTGGACAGGGGGCGGTTCGGGGCAATCAGCCCCAGCATTTT. The whole variable domain, remainder taken from reference TRBV19 and TRBJ1-5, is DGGITQSPKYLFRKEGQNVTLSCEQNLNHDAMYWYRQDPGQGLRLIYYSQIVNDFQKGDIAEGYSVSREKKESFPLTVTSAQKNPTAFYLCASSGQGAVRGNQPQHFGDGTRLSIL.

This rearrangement joins TRBV6-6 to TRBJ1-1; 7 positions match TRBD1. This CDR3 has 11 residues. The ends lost 6 bases at V and 11 bases at J; junction bases unmatched: 6. The V gene's germline CDR1 is MNHNY and CDR2 SVGAGI (reference sequence). The CDR3 region is CASSELRGAFF. The CDR3 bases are TGTGCCAGCAGCGAACTCAGGGGGGCTTTCTTT.

This clone has just one count. One end of the junction varies from germline; a read error may be responsible. V is TRBV5-1 and J is TRBJ1-1; weak D call: TRBD1 (5 bases). CDR1 is SGHRS, CDR2 YFSETQ, per germline. The CDR3 runs to 14 residues. CDR3 loop: CASRLTPGDRLGNF. The CDR3 nucleotides read TGCGCCAGCAGATTAACGCCGGGGGACCGCTTAGGCAATTTC.

This chain's CDR3 is CASSQWFYGYTF. The DNA for the CDR3 is TGCGCCAGCAGCCAATGGTTCTATGGCTACACCTTC. The chain uses TRBV4-1 and TRBJ1-2; D not resolved. The germline V gene has CDR1 MGHRA and CDR2 YSYEKL. This CDR3 has 12 residues. V was shortened by 2 bases and J by 4 bases, with 5 bases between the two germline ends.

The rearrangement links TRBV9 to TRBJ1-2; a possible D gene is TRBD1 (5 bases). The V and J ends lost 3 bases and 1 base respectively, with 19 bases between them. This CDR3 has 17 amino acids. Germline loops: CDR1 SGDLS, CDR2 YYNGEE. The CDR3 DNA reads as TGTGCCAGCAGCGCCAGTAAGGGACCTAGAATTAACTATGGCTACACCTTC. Protein sequence: CASSASKGPRINYGYTF.

This chain uses TRBV13 with TRBJ1-3; D unresolved. Germline V gene data show CDR1 as PRHDT and CDR2 as FYEKMQ (reference sequence). Between the trimmed V and J ends, which lost 3 bases and 0 bases, there was a span of 9 bases. The CDR3 covers 15 residues. CDR3 coding DNA: TGTGCCAGCAGCTTCCTGGGTGACTCTGGAAACACCATATATTTT. Its translation is CASSFLGDSGNTIYF.

CDR3 bases: TGCGCCAGCAGCGCGGGACTAGCGGGGGCAGATACGCAGTATTTT. Its translation is CASSAGLAGADTQYF. The chain links TRBV5-1 to TRBJ2-3; 14 nucleotides align to TRBD2. Trimming cost V 4 bases and J 4 bases; bases outside gene matches: 2. The CDR3 has 15 residues. Per the germline V gene, CDR1 is SGHRS and CDR2 is YFSETQ.